The clone carrying this T cell receptor beta chain has more than one count but fewer than ten. Its antigen is undetermined. These data belong to a study of post-analysis software for immune sequencing data. Study-level points and caveats: Batch-matched samples strongly co-clustered by F measure. TRBV5-6, TRBV5-1 and TRBV20-1 belonged to a set of about five TRBV segments that were more frequent in patients than controls. Among multiple sclerosis patients, normalized Chao1 diversity was significantly below that of controls.

Presence of unique molecular identifiers characterized the TCR beta cDNA libraries. Around 460,000 cDNA molecules came from around 1 to 9.1 million T cells. TCRdb reanalysed the PCR reads using MiXCR and keeps one entry per CDR3 protein. The sample consists of 430,000 or so distinct CDR3 sequences, less than 40% of them appearing once. Deletions cut 8 bases from V and 5 bases from J, with 20 bases between. CDR3 size: 15 residues. The rearrangement links TRBV12-3 or TRBV12-4 to TRBJ2-3; D might be TRBD2 (7 bases). The sequence was collected from a girl aged 2-10 years with multiple sclerosis. The specimen was blood. CDR3 loop: CASGGAGGAGDTQYF. For the CDR3, the DNA is TGTGCCAGCGGAGGCGCTGGGGGGGCCGGAGATACGCAGTATTTT.